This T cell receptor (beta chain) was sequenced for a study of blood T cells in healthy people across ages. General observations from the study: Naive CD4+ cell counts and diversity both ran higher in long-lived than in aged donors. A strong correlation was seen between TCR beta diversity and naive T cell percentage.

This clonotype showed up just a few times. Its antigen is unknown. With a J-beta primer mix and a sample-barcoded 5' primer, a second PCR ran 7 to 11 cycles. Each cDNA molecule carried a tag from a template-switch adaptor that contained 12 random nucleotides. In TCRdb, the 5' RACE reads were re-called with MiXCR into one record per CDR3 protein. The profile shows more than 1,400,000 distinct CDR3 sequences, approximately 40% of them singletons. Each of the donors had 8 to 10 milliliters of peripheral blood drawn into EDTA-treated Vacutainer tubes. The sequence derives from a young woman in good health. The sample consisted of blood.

The CDR3 protein is CAIPPTGSPYNEQFF. In DNA, the CDR3 is TGTGCCATCCCTCCGACAGGGTCGCCCTACAATGAGCAGTTCTTC. The V and J genes are TRBV2 and TRBJ2-1; 7 nucleotides agree with TRBD1. From germline, CDR1 is SNHLY and CDR2 FYNNEI. J was trimmed by 2 bases and V by 10 bases; bases with no gene match: 11. The CDR3 is 15 residues long.